This is a list of T cell receptor beta chains from one sample in a study of cytomegalovirus exposure and HLA in healthy donors. Libraries were prepared by immunoSEQ multiplex PCR; TCRdb keeps only in-frame clonotypes and omits some of them. The table has approximately 150,000 clones, approximately 81% seen once. The sample was PBMCs. These receptors all stem from a man younger than 45 in good health and CMV-seronegative. Each CDR3 is given with its conserved first and last residue. The size field is filled for only some rows; it gives once, few, many or a size class.

size: NA; V: TRBV5-6; CDR3: CASSPLGQAKSYEQYF
size: NA; V: TRBV19; CDR3: CASRAGTGDYGYTF
size: NA; V: TRBV9; CDR3: CASSVGGQGDEKLFF
size: NA; V: TRBV5-6; CDR3: CASSSPYKTGSGYTF
size: NA; V: TRBV10-1; CDR3: CASTAWGVPYEQYF
size: NA; V: TRBV21-1; CDR3: CASLVGRAPVWGNQPQHF
size: NA; V: TRBV2; CDR3: CASSDDRGRSEQYF
size: NA; V: TRBV19; CDR3: CASSKVGLAGGPYNEQFF
size: once; V: TRBV30; CDR3: CAWAGTGSDTQYF
size: NA; V: TRBV10-3; CDR3: CAISEATEAFF
size: NA; V: TRBV9; CDR3: CASSDGLADNEQFF
size: NA; V: TRBV5-4; CDR3: CASSRGTSGADTQYF
size: NA; V: TRBV27; CDR3: CASSLSGLAGAKNIQYF
size: NA; V: TRBV4-1; CDR3: CASSQQVGGYNEQFF
size: once; V: TRBV4-3; CDR3: CASSQEGRGQDTQYF
size: NA; V: TRBV7-8; CDR3: CASSFLGAVISEAFF
size: NA; V: TRBV9; CDR3: CASSVDRETTEAFF
size: once; V: TRBV5-6; CDR3: CASSSLAGSSYNEQFF
size: once; V: TRBV28; CDR3: CATHGGIYGYTF
size: NA; V: TRBV6-1; CDR3: CASSEPGHLNIQYF
size: few; V: TRBV10-3; CDR3: CAITQRAGNNEQFF
size: NA; V: TRBV28; CDR3: CASSPPDRSEVLTF
size: once; V: TRBV2; CDR3: CASREQDYNSPLHF
size: NA; V: TRBV30; CDR3: CAWSVQARTEAFF
size: few; V: TRBV15; CDR3: CATSRGGGNYGYTF
size: NA; V: TRBV28; CDR3: CASRPGLSSYNEQFF
size: NA; V: TRBV7-8; CDR3: CASSLGSDTGELFF
size: NA; V: TRBV5-4; CDR3: CASSSASRDYGYTF
size: NA; V: TRBV5-1; CDR3: CASSLETGFFSGYEKLFF
size: NA; V: TRBV19; CDR3: CASSIGTSGSYEQFF
size: NA; V: TRBV6-5; CDR3: CASSLHDRRVYEQYF
size: NA; V: TRBV5-1; CDR3: CASSLAVLAGANEQFF
size: few; V: TRBV5-6; CDR3: CASSYIGGVGGAGNTIYF
size: NA; V: TRBV6-1; CDR3: CASSEGSGGRELFF
size: NA; V: TRBV5-1; CDR3: CASRGAVGSYNEQFF
size: NA; V: TRBV30; CDR3: CAWSRPAGDYEQYF
size: NA; V: TRBV7-3; CDR3: CSSSLTPSLTGELFF
size: NA; V: TRBV9; CDR3: CASTPQLAGGYNEQFF
size: NA; V: TRBV2; CDR3: CASSGRPGLSGNTIYF
size: NA; V: TRBV9; CDR3: CASSPTAGQGNSPLHF
size: NA; V: TRBV7-9; CDR3: CASSPSPSTGGSYEQYF
size: NA; V: TRBV19; CDR3: CASKASGNHFPYEQYF
size: few; V: TRBV7-2; CDR3: CASSFDPRDRGGGYTF
size: NA; V: TRBV6-5; CDR3: CASSSDRGRNSPLHF
size: NA; V: TRBV13; CDR3: CASSLGPLNPYEQYF
size: few; V: TRBV5-1; CDR3: CASSLASGFSGNTIYF
size: NA; V: TRBV7-2; CDR3: CASSFGVYEQYF
size: NA; V: TRBV18; CDR3: CASSLRTGSSTDTQYF
size: NA; V: TRBV28; CDR3: CASSGPGTGNNEQFF
size: NA; V: TRBV4-3; CDR3: CASSQDFFGHRDYEQYF
size: NA; V: TRBV6-6; CDR3: CASSRGGLPNEKLFF
size: NA; V: TRBV5-5; CDR3: CASSLVAEYNEQFF
size: NA; V: TRBV6-1; CDR3: CASSLGFAGNQPQHF
size: once; V: TRBV7-9; CDR3: CASSLSLGQGFLEQYF
size: NA; V: TRBV5-4; CDR3: CASSPGQGGYEQYF
size: NA; V: TRBV7-2; CDR3: CASSISGRDADTQYF
size: NA; V: TRBV30; CDR3: CAWNRVATRTGELFF
size: once; V: TRBV7-3; CDR3: CASSLTHRTGYHNEQFF
size: NA; V: TRBV2; CDR3: CASSSSGGASYEQYF